A selection of T cell receptor beta chains follows, all from one sample in a study of blood T cell repertoires in COVID-19. Using immunoSEQ multiplex PCR, the repertoire was profiled, and TCRdb retains in-frame clones only, with some absent. This table holds 200,000 to 250,000 clones, under 90% found once. The specimen was PBMCs or T cells enriched from blood (not recorded which). Every receptor here comes from a woman in her sixties or seventies who had recovered from COVID-19. The CDR3 runs from the conserved cysteine through the conserved F or W. D genes are given only for firm matches. Clone sizes are given selectively: once, few, many, or a class where the clone is expanded.

>TRBD2|TRBJ2-5|15|TRBV5-4|few
TGTGCCAGCAGCTCGGGACTAGCGGTCCAAGAGACCCAGTACTTC
CASSSGLAVQETQYF
>NA|TRBJ2-1|16|TRBV19|NA
TGTGCCAGTAGTATATCCCGGCAGGGGGGCTACAATGAGCAGTTCTTC
CASSISRQGGYNEQFF
>NA|TRBJ2-3|14|TRBV29-1|NA
TGCAGCGTAGGCCGTACACAGGGATCAGATACGCAGTATTTT
CSVGRTQGSDTQYF
>TRBD1|TRBJ1-2|13|TRBV7-2|NA
TGTGCCAGCAGCCACAGGGGCCCCAATGGCTACACCTTC
CASSHRGPNGYTF
>NA|TRBJ1-2|13|TRBV19|NA
TGTGCCAGTGGCCCGGGACACCCCTATGGCTACACCTTC
CASGPGHPYGYTF
>TRBD1|TRBJ2-3|16|TRBV4-2|few
TGTGCCAGCAGCCAAGAACTGAGGGGGCAGGCAGATACGCAGTATTTT
CASSQELRGQADTQYF
>NA|TRBJ1-6|15|TRBV7-9|NA
TGTGCCAGCAGCTTAGAGGTTGACAGGTATTCACCCCTCCACTTT
CASSLEVDRYSPLHF
>NA|TRBJ2-1|11|TRBV20-1|NA
TGCAGTGCTAGCGCGGAAAATGAGCAGTTCTTC
CSASAENEQFF
>TRBD2|TRBJ2-6|19|TRBV2|NA
TGTGCCAGCAGTGAACTCCGGTTAGCGGGAGCTCTATGGGCCAACGTCCTGACTTTC
CASSELRLAGALWANVLTF
>TRBD1|TRBJ2-7|12|TRBV12-3/TRBV12-4|NA
TGTGCCAGCAGTTCCAGGGGGAACGAGCAGTACTTC
CASSSRGNEQYF
>NA|TRBJ1-2|15|TRBV5-4|NA
TGTGCCAGCAGCTCCTCGGCCGGGGGAGGCAATGGCTACACCTTC
CASSSSAGGGNGYTF
>NA|TRBJ2-7|13|TRBV10-3|NA
TGTGCCATCAGTGAGGGCCTAGACTACGAGCAGTACTTC
CAISEGLDYEQYF
>TRBD2|TRBJ2-5|16|TRBV4-1|NA
TGCGCCAGCAGCCTGGGGAATCCGGGGGGGGAAGAGACCCAGTACTTC
CASSLGNPGGEETQYF
>NA|TRBJ1-2|15|TRBV18|once
TGTGCCAGCTCACCAGTGGGGTGGGGAGACTATGGCTACACCTTC
CASSPVGWGDYGYTF
>TRBD2|TRBJ2-1|14|TRBV6-5|NA
TGTGCCAGCAGGGGGGGGAACTCCTACAATGAGCAGTTCTTC
CASRGGNSYNEQFF
>TRBD1|TRBJ1-6|16|TRBV15|NA
TGTGCCACCAGCAGAGATAGAAGGACAGGAGATTCACCCCTCCACTTT
CATSRDRRTGDSPLHF
>NA|TRBJ1-4|14|TRBV18|NA
TGTGCCAGCTCAGGGGCCCCACAAGAGGAAAAACTGTTTTTT
CASSGAPQEEKLFF
>TRBD1|TRBJ1-1|13|TRBV29-1|NA
TGCAGCTTTTCGGGACAGAGGAACACTGAAGCTTTCTTT
CSFSGQRNTEAFF
>NA|TRBJ1-6|14|TRBV5-1|NA
TGCGCCAGCAGCTTGGAGACAGTTAATTCACCCCTCCACTTT
CASSLETVNSPLHF
>NA|TRBJ1-4|16|TRBV20-1|once
TGCAGTGCTAGTTCGGCGGAATCTGCAACTAATGAAAAACTGTTTTTT
CSASSAESATNEKLFF
>TRBD1|TRBJ1-5|15|TRBV9|NA
TGTGCCAGCAGCCGGGACAGGGGCCAAAGCGGGCCCCAGCATTTT
CASSRDRGQSGPQHF
>NA|TRBJ1-6|20|TRBV14|once
TGTGCCAGCAGCCAAGATCCGCGTACAGGGCCAACCTCCTATAATTCACCCCTCCACTTT
CASSQDPRTGPTSYNSPLHF
>NA|TRBJ2-1|13|TRBV27|NA
TGTGCCAGCAGTTTGTTCTACTCCAATGAGCAGTTCTTC
CASSLFYSNEQFF
>TRBD1|TRBJ1-5|16|TRBV6-2/TRBV6-3|NA
TGTGCCAGCAGTTCCTACGGACAGGATTGGGATCAGCCCCAGCATTTT
CASSSYGQDWDQPQHF
>NA|TRBJ2-3|14|TRBV29-1|NA
TGCAGCGTTGAATCCGGGTTCCTCACAGATACGCAGTATTTT
CSVESGFLTDTQYF